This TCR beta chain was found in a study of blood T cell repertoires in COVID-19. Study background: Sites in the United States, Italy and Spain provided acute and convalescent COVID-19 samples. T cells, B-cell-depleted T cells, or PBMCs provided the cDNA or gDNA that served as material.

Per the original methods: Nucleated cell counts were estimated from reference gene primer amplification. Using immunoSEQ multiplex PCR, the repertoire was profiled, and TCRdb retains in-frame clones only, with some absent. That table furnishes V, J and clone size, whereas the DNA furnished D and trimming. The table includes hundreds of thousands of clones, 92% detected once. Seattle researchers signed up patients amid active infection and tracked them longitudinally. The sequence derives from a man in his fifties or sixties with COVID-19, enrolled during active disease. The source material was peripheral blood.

Written as DNA, the CDR3 is TGTGCCAGTAGCCTCCGACAGTCCAATCAGCCCCAGCATTTT. This sequence encodes CASSLRQSNQPQHF. The chain uses TRBV19 and TRBJ1-5; perhaps TRBD1 as D (5 bases). From germline, CDR1 is LNHDA and CDR2 SQIVND (reference sequence). This CDR3 contains 14 residues. V lost 6 bases and J lost 3, with 12 bases in between.